The next 21 T cell receptor beta chains were all read from a single sample in a study of control samples from healthy donors and cancer patients. TCRdb's copy holds only in-frame clones and misses some; the assay was immunoSEQ multiplex PCR. The sample lists more than 75,000 clones, around nine tenths occurring once. Source material: PBMCs. These receptor sequences come from a woman aged 55-70 years with head and neck cancer.

The chain uses TRBV18 and TRBJ2-1; D gene ambiguous. The V and J ends lost 2 bases and 6 bases respectively, with 14 bases between them. The CDR3 is 15 residues long. Germline assignment: CDR1 KGHSH and CDR2 LQKENI. As DNA, the CDR3 is TGTGCCAGCTCACCAGTAGTTGGTACAGCCAATGAGCAGTTCTTC. Protein product: CASSPVVGTANEQFF.

The chain combines TRBV7-3 with TRBJ2-7; D is perhaps TRBD2 (6 bases). Per the germline V gene, CDR1 is SGHTA and CDR2 is FQGTGA. The V end lost 4 bases, the J end lost 3 bases, and 22 bases lay between the germline ends. The CDR3 is 17 amino acids. The DNA for the CDR3 is TGTGCCAGCAGCTCCCCCCCCGGAGGGAGGAGGGTCTACGAGCAGTACTTC. It yields the protein CASSSPPGGRRVYEQYF.

This chain connects TRBV6-6 to TRBJ1-1, with D possibly matching TRBD1 (6 bases). Germline V gene lookup returns CDR1 MNHNY and CDR2 SVGAGI (reference sequence). The V gene lost 2 bases and the J gene lost 8 bases, with 18 bases spanning the gap. This CDR3 is built from 15 residues. CDR3: CASSYPFGTGLEAFF. In DNA form, the CDR3 reads TGTGCCAGCAGTTACCCCTTTGGTACAGGGTTGGAAGCTTTCTTT.

This chain uses TRBV19 with TRBJ2-3; D unresolved. Germline assignment: CDR1 LNHDA and CDR2 SQIVND (reference sequence). The CDR3 runs 13 residues. The V gene lost 3 bases and the J gene lost 3 bases, with 7 bases spanning the gap. For the CDR3, the DNA is TGTGCCAGTAGTATGACAAGGACAGATACGCAGTATTTT. Protein: CASSMTRTDTQYF.

As to this clone: The junction departs from the called germline gene at one end, perhaps through a read error. V and J are TRBV29-1 and TRBJ2-1, with 9 bases that match TRBD2. This CDR3 contains 16 residues. Per the germline V gene, CDR1 is SQVTM and CDR2 is ANQGSEA. The DNA for the CDR3 is TGCCGCGTTGGCGGGGGGGGCGGGAAAATCGACAATGAGCAGTTCTTC. It yields the protein CRVGGGGGKIDNEQFF.

CDR3 DNA: TGTGCCAGCAGCTTAGGCCGGCCTGGGATCTCTGGGGCCAACGTCCTGACTTTC. Protein product: CASSLGRPGISGANVLTF. This chain joins TRBV7-3 and TRBJ2-6; D not certain. Germline CDR1 is SGHTA and CDR2 is FQGTGA. CDR3 length: 18 residues. The V gene lost 2 bases and the J gene lost 0 bases, with 14 bases spanning the gap.

This chain uses TRBV2 with TRBJ2-2; 9 nucleotides line up with TRBD1. CDR1 is SNHLY and CDR2 is FYNNEI in the germline V gene. V shed 6 bases and J 3 bases; nucleotides not matched to a gene: 5. The length of the CDR3 is 15 residues. The CDR3, as DNA: TGTGCCAGCAGCCCCGACAGGGGGGACACCGGGGAGCTGTTTTTT. The encoded protein is CASSPDRGDTGELFF.

This clone was counted a single time. The chain recombines TRBV28 with TRBJ2-7, with a tentative D call TRBD2 (5 bases). Per the germline V gene, CDR1 is MDHEN and CDR2 is SYDVKM. The CDR3 is 12 amino acids. Trimming cost V 3 bases and J 9 bases, with 12 bases left between them. CDR3 residues: CASSFTGSGQYF. CDR3 nucleotide sequence: TGTGCCAGCAGTTTCACGGGGAGTGGGCAGTACTTC.

J is TRBJ1-5 and V is TRBV30; no firm D call. Trimming pared 2 bases from V and 5 bases from J, leaving 10 bases between. This CDR3 contains 13 residues. CDR1 is GTSNPN and CDR2 is SVGIG in the germline V gene (reference sequence). CDR3 region: CAWSSEGDQPQHF. The DNA of the CDR3 is TGTGCCTGGAGTTCCGAAGGCGATCAGCCCCAGCATTTT.

The rearrangement links TRBV18 to TRBJ1-1; D gene uncertain. This CDR3 region has 13 residues. The germline V and J ends were trimmed by 2 bases and 1 base, with 5 bases remaining between them. Germline values: CDR1 KGHSH, CDR2 LQKENI. Here the CDR3 reads CASSPGPNTEAFF. DNA of the CDR3: TGTGCCAGCTCACCAGGGCCGAACACTGAAGCTTTCTTT.

This chain connects TRBV7-3 to TRBJ2-5, with 8 bases that match TRBD2. The junction had 10 bases not matched to a gene; V was cut back by 5 bases and J by 5 bases. Germline assignment: CDR1 SGHTA and CDR2 FQGTGA. This CDR3 region has 15 residues. The CDR3 DNA reads as TGTGCCAGCAGCCCCTCGGGTAGCGGGATTGAGACCCAGTACTTC. Protein: CASSPSGSGIETQYF.

The V call is TRBV6-6, the J call TRBJ2-3; TRBD2 agrees at 7 bases. The CDR3 has 16 amino acids. Germline V gene data show CDR1 as MNHNY and CDR2 as SVGAGI (reference sequence). With 2 bases clipped from V and 2 bases from J, the junction kept 7 bases outside the gene matches. This chain's CDR3 is CASSYEPSGFTDTQYF. The CDR3 DNA is TGTGCCAGCAGTTACGAGCCTAGCGGTTTCACAGATACGCAGTATTTT.

This sequence joins TRBV18 and TRBJ1-2, with D possibly TRBD1 on 5 matching bases. Germline CDR1 KGHSH, CDR2 LQKENI. Between the trimmed V and J ends, which lost 2 bases and 1 base, there was a span of 11 bases. This CDR3 comprises 15 residues. This CDR3 is CASSPYDRNNYGYTF. The CDR3 DNA follows: TGTGCCAGCTCACCATACGACAGAAATAACTATGGCTACACCTTC.

A few counts support this clone. The chain recombines TRBV19 with TRBJ2-3, with TRBD2 identical over 9 bases. V shed 5 bases, J shed 4 bases, and the junction held 10 bases outside the gene matches. The CDR3 runs to 16 residues. Germline V gene sequence: CDR1 LNHDA, CDR2 SQIVND (reference sequence). In DNA, the CDR3 is TGTGCCAGTAGTGCCGGGACTAGCCATGCGGCAGATACGCAGTATTTT. Amino acids: CASSAGTSHAADTQYF.

This clone was seen just once. For the CDR3, the DNA is TGTGCCAGTAGTACGAGGACTAGCGGGCAAGAGACCCAGTACTTC. It encodes CASSTRTSGQETQYF. The chain has TRBV19 and TRBJ2-5; TRBD2 matches at 11 bases. This CDR3 spans 15 amino acids. The germline CDR1 and CDR2 sequences are LNHDA and SQIVND (reference sequence). Losses at the gene ends were 4 bases for V and 2 bases for J; bases not matched to a gene: 3. Based on the CDR3 plus reference TRBV19 and TRBJ2-5, the full variable domain is DGGITQSPKYLFRKEGQNVTLSCEQNLNHDAMYWYRQDPGQGLRLIYYSQIVNDFQKGDIAEGYSVSREKKESFPLTVTSAQKNPTAFYLCASSTRTSGQETQYFGPGTRLLVL.

The V call is TRBV30, the J call TRBJ1-1; D remains ambiguous. Germline CDR1 and CDR2: GTSNPN and SVGIG (reference sequence). Between the trimmed V and J ends, which lost 2 bases and 0 bases, there was a span of 10 bases. The CDR3 runs 14 residues. Written as DNA, the CDR3 is TGTGCCTGGAGTTTTGGGGTCATGAACACTGAAGCTTTCTTT. It specifies CAWSFGVMNTEAFF.

The chain joins TRBV2 to TRBJ2-5; 12 bases align to TRBD2. Germline V lookup: CDR1 SNHLY, CDR2 FYNNEI. Trimming took 3 bases from V and 5 from J; bases not matched to a gene: 7. This CDR3 spans 16 amino acids. CDR3 residues: CASSDRLAGVGETQYF. As DNA, the CDR3 is TGTGCCAGCAGTGACCGACTAGCGGGAGTCGGTGAGACCCAGTACTTC.

The chain has TRBV5-6 and TRBJ2-7; possible D gene TRBD1, 7 bases. In germline, CDR1 is SGHDT, CDR2 YYEEEE. There are 15 residues in the CDR3. V lost 3 bases to trimming and J lost 2 bases, with 15 bases between them. CDR3 sequence: CASSSRDRLAYEQYF. The CDR3 nucleotides read TGTGCCAGCAGCTCCCGGGACAGACTAGCCTACGAGCAGTACTTC.

The CDR3 DNA sequence: TGTGCCAGCACAAGCGGGAGTAGATCCTACAATGAGCAGTTCTTC. It encodes CASTSGSRSYNEQFF. The V call is TRBV25-1, the J call TRBJ2-1, with TRBD2 identical over 8 bases. Germline trimming cut 7 bases from V and 1 base from J; bases unmatched to any gene: 6. The CDR3 totals 15 residues. CDR1 and CDR2 from the germline V gene are MGHDK and SYGVNS.

The rearrangement uses TRBV12-3 or TRBV12-4 and TRBJ1-1; D is perhaps TRBD1 (6 bases). The length of the CDR3 is 12 residues. Deletions cut 2 bases from V and 8 bases from J, with 9 bases between. The CDR3 coding sequence is TGTGCCAGCAGTTTAAGAGGGGGAGAAGCTTTCTTT. Translated: CASSLRGGEAFF.

V and J are TRBV5-4 and TRBJ1-1; 7 positions match TRBD1. The germline gives CDR1 SGHNT, CDR2 YYREEE (reference sequence). The CDR3 is 16 residues long. Trimming removed 4 bases from V and 0 bases from J; junction bases left unmatched: 9. The DNA of the CDR3 is TGTGCCAGCAGCCCCCAAGTGGGGACAGTGAACACTGAAGCTTTCTTT. Protein: CASSPQVGTVNTEAFF.